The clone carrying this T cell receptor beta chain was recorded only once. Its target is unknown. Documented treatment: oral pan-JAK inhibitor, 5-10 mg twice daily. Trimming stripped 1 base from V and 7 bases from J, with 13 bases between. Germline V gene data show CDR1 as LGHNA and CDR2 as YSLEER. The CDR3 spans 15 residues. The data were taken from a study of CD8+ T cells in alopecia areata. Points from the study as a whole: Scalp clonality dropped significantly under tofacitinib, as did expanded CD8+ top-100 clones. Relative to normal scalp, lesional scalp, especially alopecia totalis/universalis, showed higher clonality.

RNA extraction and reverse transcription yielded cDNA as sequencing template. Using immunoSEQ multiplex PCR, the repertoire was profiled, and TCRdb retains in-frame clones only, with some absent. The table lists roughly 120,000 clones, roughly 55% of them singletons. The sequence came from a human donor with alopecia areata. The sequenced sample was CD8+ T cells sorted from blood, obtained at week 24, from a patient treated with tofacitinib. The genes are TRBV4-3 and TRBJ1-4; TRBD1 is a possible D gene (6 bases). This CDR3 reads CASSQGSGESEKLFF. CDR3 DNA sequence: TGCGCCAGCAGCCAAGGATCAGGGGAGAGTGAAAAACTGTTTTTT.